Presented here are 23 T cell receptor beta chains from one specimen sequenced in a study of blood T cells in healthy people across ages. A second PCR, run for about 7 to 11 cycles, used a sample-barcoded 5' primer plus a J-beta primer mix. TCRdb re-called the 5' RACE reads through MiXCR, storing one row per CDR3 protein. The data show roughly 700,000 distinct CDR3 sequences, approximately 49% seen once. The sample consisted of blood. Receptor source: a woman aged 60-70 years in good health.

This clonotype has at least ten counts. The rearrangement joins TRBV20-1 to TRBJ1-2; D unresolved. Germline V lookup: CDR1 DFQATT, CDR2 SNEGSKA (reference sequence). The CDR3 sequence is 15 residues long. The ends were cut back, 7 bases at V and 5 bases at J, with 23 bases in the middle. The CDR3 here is CSVEPQPLGGYGYTF. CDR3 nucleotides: TGCAGTGTCGAACCACAGCCCCTGGGCGGTTATGGCTACACCTTC.

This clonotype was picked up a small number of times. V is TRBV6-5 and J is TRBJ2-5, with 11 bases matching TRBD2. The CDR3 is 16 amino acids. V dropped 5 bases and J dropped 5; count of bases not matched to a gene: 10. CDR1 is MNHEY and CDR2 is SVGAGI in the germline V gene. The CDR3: CASSKTSGKGLETQYF. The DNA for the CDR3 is TGTGCCAGCAGTAAGACTAGCGGGAAGGGGTTGGAGACCCAGTACTTC.

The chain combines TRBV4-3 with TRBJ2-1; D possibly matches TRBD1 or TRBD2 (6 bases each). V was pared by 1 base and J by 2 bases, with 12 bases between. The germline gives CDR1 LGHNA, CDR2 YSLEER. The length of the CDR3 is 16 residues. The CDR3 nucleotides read TGCGCCAGCAGCCAAGCTGAGGGGGGCGCCTACAATGAGCAGTTCTTC. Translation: CASSQAEGGAYNEQFF.

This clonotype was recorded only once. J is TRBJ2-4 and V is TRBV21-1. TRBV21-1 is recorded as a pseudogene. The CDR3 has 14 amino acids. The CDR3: CASIGGLAKNTQYF. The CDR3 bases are TGTGCCAGCATCGGGGGGTTAGCCAAAAACACTCAGTACTTC.

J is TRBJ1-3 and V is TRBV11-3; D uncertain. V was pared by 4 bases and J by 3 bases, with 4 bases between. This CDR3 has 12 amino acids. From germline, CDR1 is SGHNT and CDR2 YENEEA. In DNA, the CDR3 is TGTGCCAGCAGCTCCGGTGGAAACACCATATATTTT. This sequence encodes CASSSGGNTIYF. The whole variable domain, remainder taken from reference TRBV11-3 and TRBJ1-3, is EAGVVQSPRYKIIEKKQPVAFWCNPISGHNTLYWYLQNLGQGPELLIRYENEEAVDDSQLPKDRFSAERLKGVDSTLKIQPAELGDSAVYLCASSSGGNTIYFGEGSWLTVV.

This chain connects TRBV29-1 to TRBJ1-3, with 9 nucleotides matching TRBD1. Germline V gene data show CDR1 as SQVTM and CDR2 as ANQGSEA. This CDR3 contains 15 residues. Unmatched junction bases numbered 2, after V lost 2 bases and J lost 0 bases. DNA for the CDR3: TGCAGCGTTGAAAAGACAGGGGGCTCTGGAAACACCATATATTTT. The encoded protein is CSVEKTGGSGNTIYF.

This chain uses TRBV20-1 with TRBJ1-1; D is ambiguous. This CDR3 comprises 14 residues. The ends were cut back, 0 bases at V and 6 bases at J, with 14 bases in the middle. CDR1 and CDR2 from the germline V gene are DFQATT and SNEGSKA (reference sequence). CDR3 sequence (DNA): TGCAGTGCTAGAGAGGGTAGCTGGTGGGCTGAAGCTTTCTTT. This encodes CSAREGSWWAEAFF.

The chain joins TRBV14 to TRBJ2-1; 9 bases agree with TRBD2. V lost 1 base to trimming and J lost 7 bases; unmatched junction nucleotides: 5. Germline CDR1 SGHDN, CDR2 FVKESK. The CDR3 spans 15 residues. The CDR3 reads CASSQVAGAANEQFF. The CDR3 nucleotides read TGTGCCAGCAGCCAAGTAGCGGGAGCGGCGAATGAGCAGTTCTTC.

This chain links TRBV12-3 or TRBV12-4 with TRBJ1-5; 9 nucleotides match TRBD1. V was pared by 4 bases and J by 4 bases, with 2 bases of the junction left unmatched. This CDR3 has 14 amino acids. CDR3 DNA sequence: TGTGCCAGCAGTTACAGGGGGCAGAATCAGCCCCAGCATTTT. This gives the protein CASSYRGQNQPQHF.

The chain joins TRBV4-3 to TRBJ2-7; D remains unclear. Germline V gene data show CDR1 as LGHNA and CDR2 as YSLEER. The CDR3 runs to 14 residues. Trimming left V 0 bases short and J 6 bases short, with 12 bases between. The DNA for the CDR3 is TGCGCCAGCAGCCAAGATTCGCCCAGCCGCGAGCAGTACTTC. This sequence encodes CASSQDSPSREQYF.

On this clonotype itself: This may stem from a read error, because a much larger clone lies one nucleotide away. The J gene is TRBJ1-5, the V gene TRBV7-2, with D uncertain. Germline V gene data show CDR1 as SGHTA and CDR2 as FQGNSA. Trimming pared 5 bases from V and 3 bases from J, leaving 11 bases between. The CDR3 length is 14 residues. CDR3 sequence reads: CASSIVSPNQPQHF. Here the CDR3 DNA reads TGTGCCAGCAGCATAGTGTCCCCCAATCAGCCCCAGCATTTT.

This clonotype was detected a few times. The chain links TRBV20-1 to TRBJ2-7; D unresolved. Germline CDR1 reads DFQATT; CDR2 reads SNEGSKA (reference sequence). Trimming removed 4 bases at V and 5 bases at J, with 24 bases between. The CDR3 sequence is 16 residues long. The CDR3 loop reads CSATQPEDAPHNEQYF. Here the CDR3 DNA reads TGCAGTGCTACCCAACCGGAAGACGCACCACACAACGAGCAGTACTTC.

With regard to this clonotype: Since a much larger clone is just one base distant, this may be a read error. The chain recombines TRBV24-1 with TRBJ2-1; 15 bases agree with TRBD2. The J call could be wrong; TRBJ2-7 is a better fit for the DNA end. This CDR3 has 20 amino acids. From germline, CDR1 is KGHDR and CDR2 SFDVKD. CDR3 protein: CATSEPPGLAGGRSYNEQYF. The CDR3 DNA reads TGTGCCACCAGTGAACCTCCGGGACTAGCGGGAGGTCGCTCCTACAATGAGCAGTACTTC.

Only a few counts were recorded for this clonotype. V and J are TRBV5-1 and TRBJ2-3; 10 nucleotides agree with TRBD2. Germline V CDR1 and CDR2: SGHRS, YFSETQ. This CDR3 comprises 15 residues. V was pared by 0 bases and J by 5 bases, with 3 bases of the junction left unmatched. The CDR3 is CASSLGLAGEDTQYF. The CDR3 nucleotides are TGCGCCAGCAGCTTGGGGCTAGCGGGAGAAGATACGCAGTATTTT.

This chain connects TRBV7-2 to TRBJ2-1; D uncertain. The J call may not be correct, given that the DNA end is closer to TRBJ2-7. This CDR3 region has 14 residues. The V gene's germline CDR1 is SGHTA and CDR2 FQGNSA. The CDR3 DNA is TGTGCCAGCAGCTTGGGGTACTCCTACAATGAGCAGTACTTC. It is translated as CASSLGYSYNEQYF.

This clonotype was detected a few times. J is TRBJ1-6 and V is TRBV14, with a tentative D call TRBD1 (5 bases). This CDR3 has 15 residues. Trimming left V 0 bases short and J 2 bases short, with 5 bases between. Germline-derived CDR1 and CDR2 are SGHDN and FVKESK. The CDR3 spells CASSQEGAYNSPLHF. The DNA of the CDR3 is TGTGCCAGCAGCCAAGAGGGGGCCTATAATTCACCCCTCCACTTT.

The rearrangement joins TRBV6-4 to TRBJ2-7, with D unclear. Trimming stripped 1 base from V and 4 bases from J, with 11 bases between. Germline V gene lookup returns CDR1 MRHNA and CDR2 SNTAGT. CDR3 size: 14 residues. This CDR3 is CASSDYPRSYEQYF. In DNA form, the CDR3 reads TGTGCCAGCAGTGACTACCCGAGGAGTTACGAGCAGTACTTC.

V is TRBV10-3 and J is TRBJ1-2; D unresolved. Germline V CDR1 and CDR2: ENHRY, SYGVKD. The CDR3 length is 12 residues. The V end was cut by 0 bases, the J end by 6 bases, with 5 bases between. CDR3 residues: CAISESGNGYTF. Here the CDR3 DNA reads TGTGCCATCAGTGAGTCAGGGAATGGCTACACCTTC.

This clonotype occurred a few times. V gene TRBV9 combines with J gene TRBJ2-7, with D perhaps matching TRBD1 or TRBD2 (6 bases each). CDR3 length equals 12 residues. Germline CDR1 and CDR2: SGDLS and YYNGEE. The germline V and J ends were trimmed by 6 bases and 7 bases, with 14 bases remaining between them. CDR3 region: CASIGGRSEQYF. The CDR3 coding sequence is TGTGCCAGCATTGGGGGGCGAAGTGAGCAGTACTTC.

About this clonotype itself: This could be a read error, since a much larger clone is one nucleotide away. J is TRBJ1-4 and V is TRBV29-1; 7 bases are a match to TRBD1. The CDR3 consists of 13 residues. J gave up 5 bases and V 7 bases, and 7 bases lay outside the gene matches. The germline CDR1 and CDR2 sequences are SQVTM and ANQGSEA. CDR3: CSGTGPDNEKLFF. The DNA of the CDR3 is TGCAGCGGGACAGGACCGGACAATGAAAAACTGTTTTTT.

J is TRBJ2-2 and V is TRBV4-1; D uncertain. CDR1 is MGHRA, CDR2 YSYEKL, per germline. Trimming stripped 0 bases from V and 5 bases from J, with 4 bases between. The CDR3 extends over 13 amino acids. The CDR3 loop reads CASSQDRTGELFF. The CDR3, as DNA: TGCGCCAGCAGCCAAGATAGGACCGGGGAGCTGTTTTTT.

The CDR3 loop reads CSARRAGGEEQYF. DNA for the CDR3: TGCAGTGCTAGAAGAGCGGGAGGTGAAGAGCAGTACTTC. The J gene is TRBJ2-5, the V gene TRBV20-1; 9 nucleotides agree with TRBD2. The CDR3 consists of 13 residues. V lost 2 bases, J lost 11 bases, and 9 bases stayed unmatched. CDR1 is DFQATT, CDR2 SNEGSKA, per germline (reference sequence).

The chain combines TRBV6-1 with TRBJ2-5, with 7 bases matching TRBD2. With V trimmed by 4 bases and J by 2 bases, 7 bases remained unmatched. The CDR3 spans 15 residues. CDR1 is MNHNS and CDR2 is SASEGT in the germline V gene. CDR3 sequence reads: CASSGGGGQQETQYF. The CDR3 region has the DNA TGTGCCAGCAGTGGGGGGGGAGGACAACAAGAGACCCAGTACTTC.